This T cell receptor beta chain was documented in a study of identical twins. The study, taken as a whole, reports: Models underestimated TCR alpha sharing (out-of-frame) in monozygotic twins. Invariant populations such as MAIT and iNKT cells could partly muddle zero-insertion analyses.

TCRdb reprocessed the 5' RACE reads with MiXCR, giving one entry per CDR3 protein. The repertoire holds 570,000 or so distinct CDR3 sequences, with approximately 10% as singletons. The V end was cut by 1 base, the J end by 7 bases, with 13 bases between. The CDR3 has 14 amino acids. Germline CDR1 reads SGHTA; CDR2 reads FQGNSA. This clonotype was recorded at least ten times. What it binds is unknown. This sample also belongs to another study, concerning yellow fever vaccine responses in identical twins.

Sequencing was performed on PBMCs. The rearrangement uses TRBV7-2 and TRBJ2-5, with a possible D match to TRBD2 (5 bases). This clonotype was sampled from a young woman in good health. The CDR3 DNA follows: TGTGCCAGCAGCTTAGGGGCGGGTCTGAGGACCCAGTACTTC. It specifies CASSLGAGLRTQYF.